These 28 T cell receptor beta chains were all obtained from the same sample, sequenced in a study of T cells in Graves' hyperthyroidism and ophthalmopathy. Authors of the study amplified TCR beta CDR3 regions from RNA transcripts. First-round RT-PCR targeting the TCR CDR3 was performed with the HTBI primer set. Using its own MiXCR run on the multiplex PCR reads, TCRdb lists one record per CDR3 protein. The sample lists some 800,000 distinct CDR3 sequences, over 35% seen once, with around 10% in the top ten. Material: blood. Receptors originate from a man younger than 30 with Graves' hyperthyroidism.

This clonotype was counted at least ten times. V and J are TRBV9 and TRBJ1-1; 9 bases map to TRBD1. The CDR3 covers 14 residues. Germline-derived CDR1 and CDR2 are SGDLS and YYNGEE. V was pared by 2 bases and J by 5 bases, with 4 bases of the junction left unmatched. CDR3 sequence (DNA): TGTGCCAGCAGCGTCGACAGGGGGGGTACTGAAGCTTTCTTT. Translation: CASSVDRGGTEAFF.

This clonotype appeared many times. The CDR3 loop is CASGSAPYSNQPQHF. The CDR3 coding sequence is TGTGCCAGCGGGAGTGCGCCCTATAGCAATCAGCCCCAGCATTTT. V usage is TRBV10-3 and J usage is TRBJ1-5; D remains unclear. Germline CDR1 and CDR2: ENHRY and SYGVKD. The CDR3 contains 15 residues. The germline V and J ends were trimmed by 10 bases and 0 bases, with 16 bases remaining between them.

This clonotype appeared many times. This sequence joins TRBV10-3 and TRBJ2-5; possible D gene TRBD1, 6 bases. V lost 3 bases and J lost 5, with 13 bases in between. In germline, CDR1 is ENHRY, CDR2 SYGVKD. The CDR3 length is 14 residues. CDR3 region: CAISDLAGVETQYF. CDR3 DNA: TGTGCCATCAGTGACCTAGCAGGGGTGGAGACCCAGTACTTC.

This clonotype was recorded many times. The V gene is TRBV7-9, the J gene TRBJ2-7; no clear D gene. Per the germline V gene, CDR1 is SEHNR and CDR2 is FQNEAQ (reference sequence). V was clipped by 4 bases and J by 2 bases, with 12 bases between them. CDR3 length: 14 amino acids. The CDR3: CASSSPDGPYEQYF. The CDR3 DNA is TGTGCCAGCAGCTCGCCCGACGGGCCCTACGAGCAGTACTTC.

This clonotype was counted once. This sequence may be a read error, since a much larger clone differs from it by one base. The chain couples TRBV14 to TRBJ1-1; unclear D gene. Germline CDR1 SGHDN, CDR2 FVKESK. The CDR3 has 18 residues. For the CDR3, the DNA is TGTGCCAGCAGCCAAGATCCACCCGTGCAGGCAAGGAACACTGAAGCTCTCTTT. Amino acid sequence: CASSQDPPVQARNTEALF.

The rearrangement links TRBV6-5 to TRBJ1-1; 7 bases fit TRBD1. V dropped 6 bases and J dropped 4; count of bases not matched to a gene: 5. CDR3 length equals 13 residues. The germline V gene has CDR1 MNHEY and CDR2 SVGAGI. CDR3 sequence: CASRAGQATEAFF. The CDR3 DNA reads as TGTGCCAGCAGGGCTGGACAGGCCACTGAAGCTTTCTTT.

The chain has TRBV5-1 and TRBJ1-3; D not resolved. Germline V gene lookup returns CDR1 SGHRS and CDR2 YFSETQ. There are 15 residues in the CDR3. V lost 0 bases to trimming and J lost 0 bases, with 7 bases between them. The CDR3 loop reads CASSLDSRSGNTIYF. CDR3 DNA: TGCGCCAGCAGCTTGGACAGCCGCTCTGGAAACACCATATATTTT.

This clonotype was found many times. The chain joins TRBV9 to TRBJ1-4; no firm D call. This CDR3 is 13 amino acids long. V lost 0 bases and J 8 bases, leaving 8 bases between the germline ends. Germline V lookup: CDR1 SGDLS, CDR2 YYNGEE. This CDR3 reads CASSVGMGEKLFF. The CDR3 DNA is TGTGCCAGCAGCGTAGGGATGGGGGAAAAACTGTTTTTT.

The V gene is TRBV2, the J gene TRBJ2-5; D may be TRBD2 (5 bases). Trimming stripped 5 bases from V and 2 bases from J, with 15 bases between. CDR3 size: 15 residues. Per germline, CDR1 SNHLY and CDR2 FYNNEI. In DNA form, the CDR3 reads TGTGCCAGCAGTTCCTTGCTTAGCGTTCAAGAGACCCAGTACTTC. This encodes CASSSLLSVQETQYF.

The CDR3 loop is CASSYRTIAYEQYF. The CDR3, as DNA: TGTGCCAGCAGTTACCGGACGATAGCCTACGAGCAGTACTTC. V gene TRBV6-6 combines with J gene TRBJ2-7; D gene unclear. Looked up from germline, CDR1 is MNHNY and CDR2 is SVGAGI (reference sequence). The CDR3 is 14 residues long. The V end lost 2 bases, the J end lost 2 bases, and 10 bases lay between the germline ends.

This clonotype was seen more than once but under ten times. This chain links TRBV20-1 with TRBJ2-7; possibly TRBD1 for D (6 bases). The V and J ends lost 2 bases and 5 bases respectively, with 16 bases between them. Germline CDR1 is DFQATT and CDR2 is SNEGSKA (reference sequence). The CDR3 runs to 14 residues. Here the CDR3 reads CSARKGDFKNEQYF. In nucleotides, the CDR3 is TGCAGTGCTAGAAAGGGGGATTTTAAGAACGAGCAGTACTTC.

There are many counts of this clonotype. The V gene is TRBV19, the J gene TRBJ2-7; 9 nucleotides agree with TRBD1. The CDR3 runs to 14 residues. Germline CDR1 is LNHDA and CDR2 is SQIVND (reference sequence). V lost 3 bases, J lost 1 base, and 1 base stayed unmatched. The CDR3 reads CASSMGQGSYEQYF. The CDR3 DNA is TGTGCCAGTAGTATGGGACAGGGATCCTACGAGCAGTACTTC. Full variable domain (remainder filled in from reference TRBV19 and TRBJ2-7): DGGITQSPKYLFRKEGQNVTLSCEQNLNHDAMYWYRQDPGQGLRLIYYSQIVNDFQKGDIAEGYSVSREKKESFPLTVTSAQKNPTAFYLCASSMGQGSYEQYFGPGTRLTVT.

This clonotype was recorded a few times. This sequence joins TRBV9 and TRBJ1-4, with D tentatively TRBD1 (5 bases). The V gene's germline CDR1 is SGDLS and CDR2 YYNGEE. Trimming left V 4 bases short and J 5 bases short, with 12 bases between. The CDR3 consists of 14 residues. The CDR3 region is CASSPETVNEKLFF. As DNA, the CDR3 is TGTGCCAGCAGCCCCGAGACAGTCAATGAAAAACTGTTTTTT.

Remarks on this clonotype: A junction end diverges from the germline sequence, so it may reflect a read error. CDR3 loop: CASSSTTGKNTEAFF. The CDR3 DNA reads TGTGCCAGCAGTTCCACGACAGGGAAGAACACTGAGGCTTTCTTT. The chain employs TRBV6-6 and TRBJ1-1; 7 bases are a match to TRBD1. This CDR3 region has 15 residues. Germline V gene sequence: CDR1 MNHNY, CDR2 SVGAGI (reference sequence).

This clonotype has at least ten counts. The chain employs TRBV10-3 and TRBJ1-1; TRBD1 might be the D (5 bases). Germline-derived CDR1 and CDR2 are ENHRY and SYGVKD. V lost 5 bases and J lost 1, with 8 bases in between. CDR3 size: 13 residues. The CDR3 here is CAISSDKNTEAFF. The CDR3 nucleotides are TGTGCCATCAGTTCGGACAAGAACACTGAAGCTTTCTTT.

This clonotype was seen at least ten times. The genes are TRBV29-1 and TRBJ2-5; D possibly matches TRBD1 or TRBD2 (6 bases each). Germline CDR1 and CDR2: SQVTM and ANQGSEA. Trimming removed 3 bases from V and 0 bases from J, with 11 bases in between. The CDR3 is made up of 14 amino acids. The CDR3, as DNA: TGCAGCGTTGACGGGGGCATGTACCAAGAGACCCAGTACTTC. It yields the protein CSVDGGMYQETQYF.

The J gene is TRBJ2-5, the V gene TRBV7-2; D gene unclear. CDR3 size: 13 residues. The germline CDR1 and CDR2 sequences are SGHTA and FQGNSA. Trimming stripped 5 bases from V and 5 bases from J, with 12 bases between. The CDR3 DNA reads TGTGCCAGCAGCCCTCCCTTGAGGGAGACCCAGTACTTC. Its translation: CASSPPLRETQYF.

This clonotype has more than one count but fewer than ten. The DNA for the CDR3 is TGTGCCAGCGGAATAATGGGCGAGCAGTACTTC. This sequence encodes CASGIMGEQYF. The chain is built from TRBV7-6 and TRBJ2-7; D is unclear. This CDR3 has 11 residues. Looked up from germline, CDR1 is SGHVS and CDR2 is FNYEAQ. Trimming removed 8 bases from V and 6 bases from J, with 11 bases in between.

This clonotype appeared a few times. The V call is TRBV12-5, the J call TRBJ1-5, with no clear D. V dropped 4 bases and J dropped 6 bases, with 7 bases sitting between them. CDR3 length: 12 residues. CDR1 is LGHNT, CDR2 FRNRAP, per germline. CDR3 coding DNA: TGTGCTAGTGGTTCGGAAATTCAGCCCCAGCATTTT. Encoded protein: CASGSEIQPQHF.

Comments on this clonotype: With a much larger clone just one base away, this may be a read error. The chain is built from TRBV12-3 or TRBV12-4 and TRBJ2-5; 7 bases are a match to TRBD2. This CDR3 comprises 13 residues. After removal of 8 bases from V and 3 bases from J, the junction contained 6 bases not matched to a gene. The CDR3 spells CASGSGGKETQYF. The CDR3 nucleotides are TGTGCCAGCGGCTCCGGGGGGAAAGAGACCCAGTACTTC.

This clonotype was picked up many times. The chain uses TRBV20-1 and TRBJ1-5, with 7 bases matching TRBD1. Trimming at V came to 4 bases and at J to 7 bases, leaving 10 bases not matched to a gene. Germline V gene lookup returns CDR1 DFQATT and CDR2 SNEGSKA (reference sequence). The CDR3 loop spans 14 amino acids. The CDR3 region is CSAKSDRVRQPQHF. CDR3 nucleotides: TGCAGTGCTAAATCAGACAGGGTTCGACAGCCCCAGCATTTT.

This chain uses TRBV7-2 with TRBJ2-7; TRBD1 might be the D (5 bases). Looked up from germline, CDR1 is SGHTA and CDR2 is FQGNSA. Trimming removed 3 bases at V and 0 bases at J, with 15 bases between. The CDR3 loop spans 16 amino acids. In DNA, the CDR3 is TGTGCCAGCAGCTTCTGGGGCGGTAGAACCTCCTACGAGCAGTACTTC. As protein: CASSFWGGRTSYEQYF.

This clonotype was seen a handful of times. The CDR3 spells CSARARTHGRYNSPLHF. DNA for the CDR3: TGCAGTGCTAGAGCTCGGACTCACGGCCGTTATAATTCACCCCTCCACTTT. The gene calls are TRBV20-1 and TRBJ1-6; D unresolved. This CDR3 has 17 amino acids. Trimming took off 1 base at V and 4 bases at J, with 17 bases between the two ends. The germline gives CDR1 DFQATT, CDR2 SNEGSKA (reference sequence).

The chain combines TRBV7-2 with TRBJ2-7; 14 bases are shared with TRBD2. This CDR3 has 15 residues. CDR1 is SGHTA and CDR2 is FQGNSA in the germline V gene. V lost 7 bases to trimming and J lost 3 bases; unmatched junction nucleotides: 5. The CDR3 DNA reads as TGTGCCAGCAATCCGGGACTAGCGGGAGTCTACGAGCAGTACTTC. Its protein is CASNPGLAGVYEQYF.

This clonotype was seen more than once but under ten times. The chain is built from TRBV5-1 and TRBJ2-7, with 13 bases lining up with TRBD2. Germline V CDR1 and CDR2: SGHRS, YFSETQ. The CDR3 is 16 residues long. V lost 3 bases and J lost 5; bases outside the gene matches: 8. CDR3: CASSWTSGSYSDEQYF. In nucleotides, the CDR3 is TGCGCCAGCAGCTGGACTAGCGGGAGTTACAGCGACGAGCAGTACTTC.

This clonotype was found a few times. This chain's CDR3 is CASSRGKRGTGELFF. The CDR3 coding sequence is TGTGCCAGTAGTCGGGGGAAACGAGGGACCGGGGAGCTGTTTTTT. The gene calls are TRBV19 and TRBJ2-2, with D possibly TRBD2 on 6 matching bases. Germline-derived CDR1 and CDR2 are LNHDA and SQIVND (reference sequence). This CDR3 has 15 residues. V lost 5 bases and J 5 bases, leaving 15 bases between the germline ends.

This clonotype was recorded many times. The gene calls are TRBV29-1 and TRBJ2-7, with D possibly matching TRBD2 (6 bases). This CDR3 region has 16 residues. CDR1 is SQVTM, CDR2 ANQGSEA, per germline. The V gene lost 7 bases and the J gene lost 1 base, with 23 bases spanning the gap. CDR3 DNA sequence: TGCAGCGCCGCCGCGAACAATGCGGGGCGTTCCTACGAGCAGTACTTC. It specifies CSAAANNAGRSYEQYF.

The table lists this clonotype with a few counts. The chain combines TRBV29-1 with TRBJ2-2, with D perhaps matching TRBD1 (6 bases). The ends were cut back, 6 bases at V and 4 bases at J, with 9 bases in the middle. The CDR3 spans 12 residues. Germline CDR1 SQVTM, CDR2 ANQGSEA. The CDR3 nucleotides are TGCAGCGTGCCAGGGGTCACCGGGGAGCTGTTTTTT. It specifies CSVPGVTGELFF.